Presented here are 25 T cell receptor beta chains from one specimen sequenced in a study of blood T cells in healthy people across ages. A second PCR of about 6 to 12 cycles used a sample-barcoded 5' primer and a J-beta primer mix. A single record per CDR3 protein comes from TCRdb applying MiXCR to the 5' RACE reads. The sample holds over a million distinct CDR3 sequences, approximately 59% seen once. The material sequenced was blood. The origin of the receptors is a man between 18 and 35 years old in good health.

This chain connects TRBV13 to TRBJ2-1, with 7 bases matching TRBD2. This CDR3 spans 17 amino acids. The germline V gene encodes CDR1 PRHDT and CDR2 FYEKMQ (reference sequence). V lost 5 bases, J lost 4 bases, and 14 bases stayed unmatched. CDR3 nucleotides: TGTGCCAGCAGCCCTCGTTTGGTGGGAGGGCCATACAATGAGCAGTTCTTC. Amino acid sequence: CASSPRLVGGPYNEQFF.

The chain couples TRBV2 to TRBJ2-5; no definite D call. Germline assignment: CDR1 SNHLY and CDR2 FYNNEI. Trimming left V 1 base short and J 2 bases short, with 8 bases between. This CDR3 is built from 14 residues. CDR3 region: CASSEEAFQETQYF. The CDR3 region has the DNA TGTGCCAGCAGTGAAGAGGCATTTCAAGAGACCCAGTACTTC.

This clonotype was seen more than once but under ten times. V gene TRBV29-1 combines with J gene TRBJ2-3, with a possible D match to TRBD2 (6 bases). The CDR3 consists of 15 residues. V lost 2 bases to trimming and J lost 1 base, with 13 bases between them. Germline loops: CDR1 SQVTM, CDR2 ANQGSEA. CDR3 region: CSVEWGGVGTDTQYF. CDR3 bases: TGCAGCGTTGAATGGGGCGGGGTGGGCACAGATACGCAGTATTTT.

The chain couples TRBV7-9 to TRBJ2-3; D could derive from TRBD1 or TRBD2 (5 bases each). This CDR3 contains 16 residues. The germline V and J ends were trimmed by 8 bases and 1 base, with 19 bases remaining between them. Germline V gene data show CDR1 as SEHNR and CDR2 as FQNEAQ (reference sequence). CDR3 sequence (DNA): TGTGCCAGCGGGGGATCACTCCGAGGGGGCACAGATACGCAGTATTTT. Amino acid sequence: CASGGSLRGGTDTQYF.

V is TRBV7-2 and J is TRBJ2-3, with 7 bases lining up with TRBD2. The germline CDR1 and CDR2 sequences are SGHTA and FQGNSA. The junction had 7 bases not matched to a gene; V was cut back by 8 bases and J by 2 bases. The CDR3 has 14 residues. CDR3 residues: CASEPGTTTDTQYF. The CDR3 nucleotides are TGTGCCAGCGAACCAGGGACTACCACAGATACGCAGTATTTT.

This chain connects TRBV28 to TRBJ1-4, with 7 bases that match TRBD1. The V and J ends lost 7 bases and 6 bases, in that order; junction bases with no gene match: 5. Per the germline V gene, CDR1 is MDHEN and CDR2 is SYDVKM. The CDR3 spans 13 residues. In nucleotides, the CDR3 is TGTGCCAGCAAGGGGGCGGGAGATGAAAAACTGTTTTTT. Amino acids: CASKGAGDEKLFF.

This clonotype has only a few counts. The junction differs from germline at one of its ends, possibly a read error. The chain joins TRBV4-2 to TRBJ1-1; D perhaps matches TRBD1 (5 bases). Per germline, CDR1 LGHNA and CDR2 YNFKEQ. This CDR3 comprises 15 residues. CDR3 in DNA: TGCGCCAGCAGCCAAGCAGTGACAGTGAACACTGAAGCTTTCTTT. Translating it yields CASSQAVTVNTEAFF.

The V call is TRBV20-1, the J call TRBJ1-3, with D possibly being TRBD1 (5 bases). Germline CDR1 is DFQATT and CDR2 is SNEGSKA (reference sequence). Trimming removed 0 bases at V and 1 base at J, with 16 bases between. This CDR3 comprises 17 residues. In nucleotides, the CDR3 is TGCAGTGCTAGAGATCTGCGGGGGTTATCATCTGGAAACACCATATATTTT. Amino acid sequence: CSARDLRGLSSGNTIYF.

V gene TRBV6-5 combines with J gene TRBJ1-2, with 8 positions matching TRBD1. This CDR3 has 14 residues. Germline CDR1 MNHEY, CDR2 SVGAGI. The ends lost 2 bases at V and 4 bases at J; junction bases unmatched: 3. The CDR3 region has the DNA TGTGCCAGCAGTTACCGAACAGGGGGCTATGGCTACACCTTC. It encodes CASSYRTGGYGYTF.

This clonotype was seen a handful of times. The chain couples TRBV20-1 to TRBJ2-1; D is unclear. V shed 0 bases and J shed 5 bases, with 17 bases lying between them. The CDR3 is 16 residues long. CDR1 and CDR2 (germline): DFQATT, SNEGSKA (reference sequence). The CDR3 is CSARDMGVGLNNEQFF. In nucleotides, the CDR3 is TGCAGTGCTAGAGATATGGGCGTAGGGCTAAACAATGAGCAGTTCTTC.

The V and J genes are TRBV7-6 and TRBJ2-1, with D possibly TRBD2 on 6 matching bases. Germline lookup yields CDR1 SGHVS and CDR2 FNYEAQ. The CDR3 sequence is 14 residues long. Trimming took off 3 bases at V and 5 bases at J, with 11 bases between the two ends. DNA for the CDR3: TGTGCCAGCAGCTTTCTCGGAGGGGACAATGAGCAGTTCTTC. Translation: CASSFLGGDNEQFF.

V gene TRBV27 combines with J gene TRBJ2-1; weak D call: TRBD2 (5 bases). The germline gives CDR1 MNHEY, CDR2 SMNVEV (reference sequence). This CDR3 comprises 14 residues. With 6 bases removed from V and 7 bases from J, the gap between germline ends came to 16 bases. The DNA of the CDR3 is TGTGCCAGCAGGCCCACCCTTAGGAGGAATGAGCAGTTCTTC. Amino acids: CASRPTLRRNEQFF.

The genes are TRBV3-1 and TRBJ2-5; no reliable D call. V was clipped by 7 bases and J by 7 bases, with 16 bases between them. The germline CDR1 and CDR2 sequences are LGHDT and YNNKEL (reference sequence). This CDR3 has 13 amino acids. The CDR3 here is CASNNAPVGTQYF. Here the CDR3 DNA reads TGTGCCAGCAATAATGCGCCGGTGGGGACCCAGTACTTC.

The chain couples TRBV5-1 to TRBJ2-6; 7 nucleotides line up with TRBD1. The junction had 1 base not matched to a gene; V was cut back by 5 bases and J by 2 bases. Germline V gene data show CDR1 as SGHRS and CDR2 as YFSETQ. The CDR3 loop spans 14 amino acids. CDR3 sequence (DNA): TGCGCCAGCAGACAGGGGACTGGGGCCAACGTCCTGACTTTC. Amino acid sequence: CASRQGTGANVLTF.

Here the CDR3 reads CAISGFGRGDSYEQYF. The CDR3 DNA follows: TGTGCCATCAGTGGATTTGGGCGGGGGGACTCTTACGAGCAGTACTTC. The chain uses TRBV10-3 and TRBJ2-7; 8 bases are shared with TRBD2. Germline V CDR1 and CDR2: ENHRY, SYGVKD. CDR3 length: 16 amino acids. The V gene end was trimmed by 4 bases and the J gene end by 4 bases; junction bases not matched to a gene: 12.

The genes are TRBV4-1 and TRBJ1-2; D unresolved. The CDR3 is 16 amino acids. Germline loops: CDR1 MGHRA, CDR2 YSYEKL. Trimming pared 2 bases from V and 4 bases from J, leaving 17 bases between. The DNA for the CDR3 is TGCGCCAGCAGCCAACCTAAGGACGGAATGTCCTATGGCTACACCTTC. This translates into CASSQPKDGMSYGYTF.

V and J are TRBV10-3 and TRBJ1-3; perhaps TRBD1 as D (5 bases). The CDR3 runs to 16 residues. V dropped 6 bases and J dropped 0 bases, with 15 bases sitting between them. CDR1 and CDR2 from the germline V gene are ENHRY and SYGVKD. CDR3 residues: CAIRQDSGYSGNTIYF. CDR3 DNA sequence: TGTGCCATCAGGCAAGACAGTGGGTACTCTGGAAACACCATATATTTT.

This clonotype was observed a handful of times. The chain has TRBV20-1 and TRBJ2-1, with 11 bases matching TRBD2. The CDR3 is 16 amino acids. Germline assignment: CDR1 DFQATT and CDR2 SNEGSKA (reference sequence). The ends lost 6 bases at V and 1 base at J; junction bases unmatched: 8. The CDR3 bases are TGCAGTGCAGCATTATTAGCGGGAGGGTCCTACAATGAGCAGTTCTTC. Protein product: CSAALLAGGSYNEQFF.

This clonotype occurred a few times. The V gene is TRBV27, the J gene TRBJ1-6; D may be TRBD1 (6 bases). The CDR3 contains 14 residues. Germline V gene sequence: CDR1 MNHEY, CDR2 SMNVEV (reference sequence). The V gene lost 8 bases and the J gene lost 7 bases, with 15 bases spanning the gap. CDR3 DNA: TGTGCCAGCGGCCTCAGGGGAATCAATTCACCCCTCCACTTT. It yields the protein CASGLRGINSPLHF.

The chain recombines TRBV2 with TRBJ2-4; tentative D call: TRBD2 (6 bases). TRBJ2-7 matches the DNA end more closely, so the J call is doubtful. Germline V CDR1 and CDR2: SNHLY, FYNNEI. The CDR3 covers 12 residues. CDR3 in DNA: TGTGCCAGCAGAGAATTGGGGGGCGAGCAGTACTTC. Its protein product is CASRELGGEQYF.

The V gene is TRBV4-1, the J gene TRBJ2-1; 8 bases align to TRBD1. Germline V gene sequence: CDR1 MGHRA, CDR2 YSYEKL. Trimming at V came to 5 bases and at J to 5 bases, leaving 8 bases not matched to a gene. The CDR3 contains 15 residues. CDR3 nucleotide sequence: TGCGCCAGCAGCTTCAACAGGGGGAGAAACAATGAGCAGTTCTTC. Translation gives CASSFNRGRNNEQFF.

Turning to this clonotype: At one boundary the junction diverges from the germline segment, which might be a read error. This chain links TRBV5-1 with TRBJ2-1; D is unresolved. Per the germline V gene, CDR1 is SGHRS and CDR2 is YFSETQ. CDR3 length: 11 residues. The CDR3, as DNA: TGCGCCAGTCAACAGTCCAATGAGCGGTTCTTC. It is translated as CASQQSNERFF.

A remark on this clonotype: The junction departs from the called germline gene at one end, perhaps through a read error. The chain carries TRBV7-8 and TRBJ2-6, with 8 bases that match TRBD1. Per the germline V gene, CDR1 is SGHVS and CDR2 is FQNEAQ. The CDR3 consists of 14 residues. In DNA, the CDR3 is TGTGCCAGCAGCTTAGTACAGGGGGTCAACGTCCTGACTTTC. This encodes CASSLVQGVNVLTF.

This clonotype has only a few counts. The rearrangement joins TRBV4-1 to TRBJ1-2; unclear D gene. Deletions cut 3 bases from V and 2 bases from J, with 13 bases between. CDR3 length equals 15 residues. Germline V lookup: CDR1 MGHRA, CDR2 YSYEKL. The CDR3 is CASSHHSERNYGYTF. The CDR3 DNA reads as TGCGCCAGCAGCCACCATTCGGAACGGAACTATGGCTACACCTTC.

The chain employs TRBV28 and TRBJ1-1; a possible D gene is TRBD1 (5 bases). Trimming pared 0 bases from V and 6 bases from J, leaving 5 bases between. The CDR3 runs 12 residues. Germline values: CDR1 MDHEN, CDR2 SYDVKM. The chain's CDR3 is CASSLWGAEAFF. The CDR3 nucleotides read TGTGCCAGCAGTTTATGGGGGGCTGAAGCTTTCTTT. The complete variable domain, with remaining parts taken from reference TRBV28 and TRBJ1-1, reads DVKVTQSSRYLVKRTGEKVFLECVQDMDHENMFWYRQDPGLGLRLIYFSYDVKMKEKGDIPEGYSVSREKKERFSLILESASTNQTSMYLCASSLWGAEAFFGQGTRLTVV.